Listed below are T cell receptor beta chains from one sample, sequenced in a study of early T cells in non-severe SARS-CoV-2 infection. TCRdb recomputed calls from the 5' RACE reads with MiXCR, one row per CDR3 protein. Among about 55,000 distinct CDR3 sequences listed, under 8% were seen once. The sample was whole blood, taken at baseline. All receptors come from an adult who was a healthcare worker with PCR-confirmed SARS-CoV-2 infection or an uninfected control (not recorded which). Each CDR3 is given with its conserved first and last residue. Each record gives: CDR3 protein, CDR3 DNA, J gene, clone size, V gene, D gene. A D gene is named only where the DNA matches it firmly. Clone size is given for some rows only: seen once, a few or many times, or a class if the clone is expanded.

CDR3aa: CAWRGTKNTEAFF
CDR3nt: TGTGCCTGGAGGGGGACAAAAAACACTGAAGCTTTCTTT
j_gene: TRBJ1-1
abundance: many
v_gene: TRBV30
d_gene: -

CDR3aa: CASSPVQGATEQPQHF
CDR3nt: TGTGCCAGCTCACCGGTACAGGGGGCGACGGAACAGCCCCAGCATTTT
j_gene: TRBJ1-5
abundance: -
v_gene: TRBV18
d_gene: TRBD1

CDR3aa: CASSLGGSADTQYF
CDR3nt: TGTGCCAGCAGCTTGGGGGGCTCCGCAGATACGCAGTATTTT
j_gene: TRBJ2-3
abundance: -
v_gene: TRBV7-8
d_gene: -

CDR3aa: CSASWAGPIYGYTF
CDR3nt: TGCAGTGCTAGCTGGGCAGGACCTATCTATGGCTACACCTTC
j_gene: TRBJ1-2
abundance: few
v_gene: TRBV20-1
d_gene: -

CDR3aa: CASSDQISNEKLFF
CDR3nt: TGTGCCAGCAGCGACCAGATATCTAATGAAAAACTGTTTTTT
j_gene: TRBJ1-4
abundance: few
v_gene: TRBV9
d_gene: -

CDR3aa: CASSRSSGVYNEQFF
CDR3nt: TGTGCCAGCAGTAGATCTAGCGGGGTATACAATGAGCAGTTCTTC
j_gene: TRBJ2-1
abundance: -
v_gene: TRBV6-2/TRBV6-3
d_gene: TRBD2

CDR3aa: CASSLTSGGANEQFF
CDR3nt: TGCGCCAGCAGCTTGACTAGCGGGGGGGCAAATGAGCAGTTCTTC
j_gene: TRBJ2-1
abundance: few
v_gene: TRBV5-1
d_gene: TRBD2

CDR3aa: CASSFWGETQYF
CDR3nt: TGTGCCAGCAGTTTCTGGGGGGAGACCCAGTACTTC
j_gene: TRBJ2-5
abundance: few
v_gene: TRBV12-3/TRBV12-4
d_gene: -

CDR3aa: CASSPTGTGIVSNQPQHF
CDR3nt: TGTGCCAGCAGCCCAACCGGGACAGGGATTGTTAGCAATCAGCCCCAGCATTTT
j_gene: TRBJ1-5
abundance: few
v_gene: TRBV7-8
d_gene: TRBD1

CDR3aa: CASSLYNSPLHF
CDR3nt: TGTGCCAGCAGTCTGTATAATTCACCCCTCCACTTT
j_gene: TRBJ1-6
abundance: many
v_gene: TRBV28
d_gene: -

CDR3aa: CSALGLAENLRETQYF
CDR3nt: TGCAGTGCCCTGGGACTAGCGGAAAATCTACGAGAGACCCAGTACTTC
j_gene: TRBJ2-5
abundance: many
v_gene: TRBV20-1
d_gene: TRBD2

CDR3aa: CASRETNTEAFF
CDR3nt: TGCGCCAGCAGGGAAACGAACACTGAAGCTTTCTTT
j_gene: TRBJ1-1
abundance: many
v_gene: TRBV5-1
d_gene: -

CDR3aa: CASSQLLTGGMNTGELFF
CDR3nt: TGTGCCAGCAGCCAGCTGCTAACGGGGGGCATGAACACCGGGGAGCTGTTTTTT
j_gene: TRBJ2-2
abundance: few
v_gene: TRBV4-2
d_gene: -

CDR3aa: CASSHARDRATDTQYF
CDR3nt: TGCGCCAGCAGCCATGCTAGGGACAGAGCCACAGATACGCAGTATTTT
j_gene: TRBJ2-3
abundance: -
v_gene: TRBV4-1
d_gene: TRBD1

CDR3aa: CASSDTSTDTQYF
CDR3nt: TGCGCCAGCAGTGACACTAGCACAGATACGCAGTATTTT
j_gene: TRBJ2-3
abundance: many
v_gene: TRBV10-1
d_gene: -

CDR3aa: CAWSVMETQYF
CDR3nt: TGTGCCTGGAGTGTAATGGAGACCCAGTACTTC
j_gene: TRBJ2-5
abundance: -
v_gene: TRBV30
d_gene: -

CDR3aa: CASSPQGGENTIYF
CDR3nt: TGTGCCAGCAGTCCCCAAGGGGGGGAGAACACCATATATTTT
j_gene: TRBJ1-3
abundance: -
v_gene: TRBV7-2
d_gene: -

CDR3aa: CATSSRTGTQYF
CDR3nt: TGTGCCACCAGCAGCCGAACAGGTACCCAGTACTTC
j_gene: TRBJ2-5
abundance: many
v_gene: TRBV24-1
d_gene: -

CDR3aa: CASSPAGTGVTEAFF
CDR3nt: TGTGCCAGCAGTCCAGCCGGGACAGGGGTAACTGAAGCTTTCTTT
j_gene: TRBJ1-1
abundance: many
v_gene: TRBV12-3/TRBV12-4
d_gene: TRBD1

CDR3aa: CAWSVLGESPLHF
CDR3nt: TGTGCCTGGAGTGTCCTGGGGGAATCACCCCTCCACTTT
j_gene: TRBJ1-6
abundance: many
v_gene: TRBV30
d_gene: -

CDR3aa: CASSPGKATTYNEQFF
CDR3nt: TGTGCCAGCAGCCCTGGGAAGGCAACTACCTACAATGAGCAGTTCTTC
j_gene: TRBJ2-1
abundance: many
v_gene: TRBV11-2
d_gene: -

CDR3aa: CSVEDFRTGDNNEQFF
CDR3nt: TGCAGCGTTGAAGATTTCAGGACAGGGGACAACAATGAGCAGTTCTTC
j_gene: TRBJ2-1
abundance: few
v_gene: TRBV29-1
d_gene: TRBD1

CDR3aa: CASSQDVGHNSYNEQFF
CDR3nt: TGCGCCAGCAGCCAAGACGTCGGTCACAACTCCTACAATGAGCAGTTCTTC
j_gene: TRBJ2-1
abundance: many
v_gene: TRBV4-3
d_gene: -

CDR3aa: CASSFSTGGIYGYTF
CDR3nt: TGTGCCAGCAGTTTTTCGACAGGGGGCATCTATGGCTACACCTTC
j_gene: TRBJ1-2
abundance: few
v_gene: TRBV12-3/TRBV12-4
d_gene: TRBD1

CDR3aa: CASSLDSPLHF
CDR3nt: TGTGCCAGCAGCTTAGATTCACCCCTCCACTTT
j_gene: TRBJ1-6
abundance: few
v_gene: TRBV11-2
d_gene: -

CDR3aa: CSARLTGGDYYGYTF
CDR3nt: TGCAGTGCTAGACTCACAGGGGGCGATTACTATGGCTACACCTTC
j_gene: TRBJ1-2
abundance: many
v_gene: TRBV20-1
d_gene: TRBD1